Listed below are T cell receptor beta chains from one sample, sequenced in a study of tumor and adjacent non-tumor tissue in lung cancer. TCRdb analysed the multiplex PCR reads with MiXCR anew, one entry per CDR3 protein. Of 100,000 to 120,000 distinct CDR3 sequences listed, over 75% were seen once; the top ten hold approximately 24%. Material: lung tumor tissue. Source of these receptors: a man between 65 and 79 years old with non-small cell lung cancer. Both conserved end residues are part of each CDR3. Fields, in order: D gene, J gene, clone size, V gene, CDR3 DNA, CDR3 protein. D genes are given only for firm matches. A clone size is listed for some rows: how often the clone was seen (once, few, many), or a class if it is expanded.

D: TRBD2; J: TRBJ2-1; size: few; V: TRBV11-3; DNA: TGTGCTAGCAGCCTCCTAGGGACTAGCGGGGGCTATAATGATCAGTTCTTC; CDR3: CASSLLGTSGGYNDQFF
D: -; J: TRBJ2-3; size: once; V: TRBV12-5; DNA: TGTGCTAGTAGCCTTACCGCTGGCAGTCAGCCCCAGTATTTT; CDR3: CASSLTAGSQPQYF
D: -; J: TRBJ1-1; size: -; V: TRBV5-1; DNA: TGCGCCAGCAGCTATCCAGGGGTCACTAAAGCTTTCTTT; CDR3: CASSYPGVTKAFF
D: -; J: TRBJ2-3; size: -; V: TRBV6-5; DNA: -; CDR3: CASSSSWGSGTTDTLYF
D: TRBD2; J: TRBJ2-1; size: -; V: TRBV29-1; DNA: TGCAGCGGTAGACTAGCTGGGTCCTACAATGAGCAGTTCTTC; CDR3: CSGRLAGSYNEQFF
D: -; J: TRBJ2-1; size: many; V: TRBV10-1; DNA: TGCGCCAGCAGTCCCGGACGTTCGTACAATGAGCAGTTCTTC; CDR3: CASSPGRSYNEQFF
D: TRBD1; J: TRBJ1-6; size: -; V: TRBV11-3; DNA: TGTACCAGTATCCTCGGGACAGGGAATTCACCCCTCCACTTT; CDR3: CTSILGTGNSPLHF
D: -; J: TRBJ2-5; size: -; V: TRBV29-1; DNA: TGCCGCGTGGCCGACAGGTTGCAAGAGACGCAGTACTTC; CDR3: CRVADRLQETQYF
D: -; J: TRBJ2-7; size: -; V: TRBV28; DNA: TGTGCCAGCAGTCCCCGAGACGGACAAGACTACGAGCAGTACTTC; CDR3: CASSPRDGQDYEQYF
D: TRBD2; J: TRBJ2-7; size: -; V: TRBV6-2/TRBV6-3; DNA: TGTGCCAGCAGTACTCAAAGCGGGAGCCTTATGGAGCAGTACTTC; CDR3: CASSTQSGSLMEQYF
D: TRBD1; J: TRBJ1-2; size: -; V: TRBV29-1; DNA: TGCAGGGCAAAACCTCCGGGACAGGGTTCAGGCAACACCTTC; CDR3: CRAKPPGQGSGNTF
D: -; J: TRBJ2-5; size: -; V: TRBV12-3/TRBV12-4; DNA: TGTGTCAGCAGTTTTTTAGAAGAGACCGAGTACTTC; CDR3: CVSSFLEETEYF
D: -; J: TRBJ2-2; size: -; V: TRBV11-2; DNA: TGTGCCAGCAGCTTGGACAGTCAGTCCGGGGGGATGTTTTTT; CDR3: CASSLDSQSGGMFF
D: TRBD2; J: TRBJ2-7; size: -; V: TRBV4-1; DNA: TGCGCCAGCATCCGGACATCAGCGGGAGAGGGGGACGAGCAGAACTTC; CDR3: CASIRTSAGEGDEQNF
D: TRBD2; J: TRBJ2-3; size: -; V: TRBV5-6; DNA: TGTGCCAGCAGCTTGGTAGGGACTAGCGGGGACGGCACAGATACGCATTATTTT; CDR3: CASSLVGTSGDGTDTHYF
D: -; J: TRBJ1-1; size: once; V: TRBV6-5; DNA: TGTGCCAACAGTCACTCGAATTCAGACACTGAAGCTTTATTT; CDR3: CANSHSNSDTEALF
D: -; J: TRBJ2-7; size: -; V: TRBV29-1; DNA: TGCTGCGTTGGGGGTCAGCGCGGCTCATACGAGCAGTACTTC; CDR3: CCVGGQRGSYEQYF
D: -; J: TRBJ2-1; size: -; V: TRBV4-2; DNA: TGTCCCAGCAGCCAAGCGAATAACAATGAGCAGTTCTTC; CDR3: CPSSQANNNEQFF